A single sample gave rise to the 31 T cell receptor beta chains below, sequenced in a study of blood T cell repertoires in COVID-19. The data were produced by immunoSEQ multiplex PCR, yet TCRdb's version contains in-frame clones alone and is incomplete. The table lists just over 95,000 clones, about 81% of them singletons. Input material: peripheral blood. These receptors all stem from a man older than 75 with acute or convalescent COVID-19.

V gene TRBV9 combines with J gene TRBJ1-1; perhaps TRBD1 as D (5 bases). Trimming removed 3 bases from V and 2 bases from J, with 11 bases in between. The CDR3 runs to 14 residues. Per germline, CDR1 SGDLS and CDR2 YYNGEE. The CDR3 DNA is TGTGCCAGCAGCGCTCGGCAGGGAAACACTGAAGCTTTCTTT. Translating it yields CASSARQGNTEAFF.

A remark on this clone: At one boundary the junction diverges from the germline segment, which might be a read error. The J gene is TRBJ2-7, the V gene TRBV27, with TRBD1 identical over 8 bases. The CDR3 sequence is 9 residues long. Per germline, CDR1 MNHEY and CDR2 SMNVEV (reference sequence). CDR3 in amino acids: CASPGQAMF. The CDR3 region has the DNA TGTGCCAGCCCGGGACAGGCTATGTTC.

The chain has TRBV30 and TRBJ1-3; D remains ambiguous. Germline lookup yields CDR1 GTSNPN and CDR2 SVGIG (reference sequence). The CDR3 loop spans 15 amino acids. V lost 5 bases and J lost 2, with 16 bases in between. The CDR3 is CAWEDAGRAGNTIYF. The CDR3 DNA sequence: TGTGCCTGGGAGGATGCTGGGAGAGCTGGAAACACCATATATTTT.

V and J are TRBV3-1 (or the pseudogene TRBV3-2) and TRBJ1-1; a possible D gene is TRBD1 (5 bases). The CDR3 length is 14 residues. The germline V gene encodes CDR1 LGHDT and CDR2 YNNKEL (reference sequence). V dropped 1 base and J dropped 4 bases, with 10 bases sitting between them. CDR3 in amino acids: CASSQVGGATEAFF. The CDR3 coding sequence is TGTGCCAGCAGCCAAGTAGGTGGGGCCACTGAAGCTTTCTTT.

The chain uses TRBV28 and TRBJ2-5; 9 bases match TRBD1. Trimming at V came to 9 bases and at J to 2 bases, leaving 7 bases not matched to a gene. The CDR3 is made up of 14 amino acids. The germline gives CDR1 MDHEN, CDR2 SYDVKM. This CDR3 reads CASTGTGKQETQYF. In DNA, the CDR3 is TGTGCCAGTACCGGGACAGGGAAACAAGAGACCCAGTACTTC. The complete variable domain, with remaining parts taken from reference TRBV28 and TRBJ2-5, reads DVKVTQSSRYLVKRTGEKVFLECVQDMDHENMFWYRQDPGLGLRLIYFSYDVKMKEKGDIPEGYSVSREKKERFSLILESASTNQTSMYLCASTGTGKQETQYFGPGTRLLVL.

This clone has only a few counts. The rearrangement uses TRBV7-8 and TRBJ2-7; D possibly corresponds to TRBD2 (6 bases). The germline CDR1 and CDR2 sequences are SGHVS and FQNEAQ. Between the trimmed V and J ends, which lost 4 bases and 6 bases, there was a span of 19 bases. This CDR3 spans 15 amino acids. The CDR3 DNA is TGTGCCAGCAGCTATTCCAGCGGGCGCGCTTCCGAGCAGTACTTC. Translated, it gives CASSYSSGRASEQYF.

In this sample, this clone turned up once. The chain is built from TRBV29-1 and TRBJ1-1; D is unclear. The germline V and J ends were trimmed by 2 bases and 0 bases, with 10 bases remaining between them. The CDR3 consists of 14 residues. Per the germline V gene, CDR1 is SQVTM and CDR2 is ANQGSEA. CDR3 in amino acids: CSVEMAYLNTEAFF. The CDR3 DNA sequence: TGCAGCGTTGAAATGGCATACCTGAACACTGAAGCTTTCTTT.

In DNA, the CDR3 is TGCGCCAGCAGGGGGCAGGGGAACACTGAAGCTTTCTTT. Amino acids: CASRGQGNTEAFF. The chain carries TRBV5-1 and TRBJ1-1; a weak D match, TRBD1 (5 bases). The CDR3 has 13 residues. Per the germline V gene, CDR1 is SGHRS and CDR2 is YFSETQ. V was trimmed by 5 bases and J by 1 base, leaving 9 bases between them.

The V call is TRBV5-1, the J call TRBJ1-6; 9 bases are shared with TRBD1. The CDR3 is made up of 15 amino acids. The V gene's germline CDR1 is SGHRS and CDR2 YFSETQ. V lost 3 bases to trimming and J lost 10 bases; unmatched junction nucleotides: 8. The CDR3 sequence: CASSSGTGRNSPLHF. CDR3 in DNA: TGCGCCAGCAGCTCGGGGACAGGGAGGAACTCACCCCTCCACTTT. The full variable domain, rest sourced from reference TRBV5-1 and TRBJ1-6, is KAGVTQTPRYLIKTRGQQVTLSCSPISGHRSVSWYQQTPGQGLQFLFEYFSETQRNKGNFPGRFSGRQFSNSRSEMNVSTLELGDSALYLCASSSGTGRNSPLHFGNGTRLTVT.

The chain recombines TRBV19 with TRBJ2-6, with no clear D. V lost 5 bases, J lost 0 bases, and 17 bases lay in between. CDR1 and CDR2 from the germline V gene are LNHDA and SQIVND (reference sequence). CDR3 length: 18 residues. CDR3 bases: TGTGCCAGTAGTCCGCCGACACCTACAAGCTCTGGGGCCAACGTCCTGACTTTC. Its translation is CASSPPTPTSSGANVLTF. Supplemented by reference TRBV19 and TRBJ2-6, the full variable domain reads DGGITQSPKYLFRKEGQNVTLSCEQNLNHDAMYWYRQDPGQGLRLIYYSQIVNDFQKGDIAEGYSVSREKKESFPLTVTSAQKNPTAFYLCASSPPTPTSSGANVLTFGAGSRLTVL.

The chain combines TRBV14 with TRBJ1-5; D gene ambiguous. V dropped 3 bases and J dropped 3 bases, with 6 bases sitting between them. The CDR3 sequence is 13 residues long. Germline assignment: CDR1 SGHDN and CDR2 FVKESK. CDR3 DNA: TGTGCCAGCAGCCAGGGAGTCAATCAGCCCCAGCATTTT. Protein product: CASSQGVNQPQHF.

This clone was detected a few times. The V gene is TRBV5-6, the J gene TRBJ2-1; 9 bases align to TRBD2. Germline trimming cut 1 base from V and 2 bases from J; bases unmatched to any gene: 4. Germline V gene lookup returns CDR1 SGHDT and CDR2 YYEEEE. CDR3 length: 16 residues. The CDR3 sequence is CASSLTTSGPYNEQFF. The CDR3 coding sequence is TGTGCCAGCAGCTTGACGACTAGCGGACCCTACAATGAGCAGTTCTTC.

V is TRBV18 and J is TRBJ2-2; possibly TRBD1 for D (6 bases). In germline, CDR1 is KGHSH, CDR2 LQKENI. The CDR3 covers 16 residues. V lost 4 bases, J lost 6 bases, and 18 bases lay in between. CDR3 bases: TGTGCCAGCTCACTCCCAACCAACAGGGTGCCCGGGGAGCTGTTTTTT. Its protein product is CASSLPTNRVPGELFF.

This CDR3 is CASSLSRGSSYEQYF. The CDR3 DNA reads TGTGCCAGCAGCTTAAGTCGCGGAAGCTCCTACGAGCAGTACTTC. The rearrangement uses TRBV11-2 and TRBJ2-7; D is ambiguous. Trimming took off 2 bases at V and 0 bases at J, with 11 bases between the two ends. The CDR3 is 15 residues long. CDR1 is SGHAT, CDR2 FQNNGV, per germline.

The CDR3 reads CASSVETSGKYTQYF. The CDR3, as DNA: TGTGCCAGCAGCGTAGAAACTAGCGGTAAATATACGCAGTATTTT. The chain links TRBV9 to TRBJ2-3; TRBD2 aligns across 8 bases. This CDR3 is built from 15 residues. V shed 0 bases and J 7 bases; nucleotides not matched to a gene: 7. Germline V gene lookup returns CDR1 SGDLS and CDR2 YYNGEE.

The chain couples TRBV20-1 to TRBJ1-5, with 8 bases fitting TRBD1. Trimming at V came to 3 bases and at J to 3 bases, leaving 4 bases not matched to a gene. Germline V CDR1 and CDR2: DFQATT, SNEGSKA (reference sequence). This CDR3 spans 14 amino acids. CDR3 in amino acids: CSASEDRVNQPQHF. The CDR3 nucleotides read TGCAGTGCTAGTGAGGACAGGGTCAATCAGCCCCAGCATTTT.

This chain connects TRBV19 to TRBJ1-1; 7 nucleotides agree with TRBD1. This CDR3 has 15 amino acids. V was pared by 1 base and J by 4 bases, with 6 bases of the junction left unmatched. Germline V lookup: CDR1 LNHDA, CDR2 SQIVND (reference sequence). Here the CDR3 DNA reads TGTGCCAGTAGTATAGCTGGCAGGGGGTCCACTGAAGCTTTCTTT. It is translated as CASSIAGRGSTEAFF.

This sequence joins TRBV4-1 and TRBJ2-7; 8 bases are shared with TRBD1. Germline-derived CDR1 and CDR2 are MGHRA and YSYEKL. J gave up 1 base and V 4 bases, and 9 bases lay outside the gene matches. This CDR3 comprises 16 residues. The CDR3 region has the DNA TGCGCCAGCAGCCTAAGAGACAGGGGACCTTCCTACGAGCAGTACTTC. It codes for CASSLRDRGPSYEQYF.

The genes are TRBV5-4 and TRBJ2-1, with D perhaps TRBD2 (5 bases). V gave up 2 bases and J gave up 8 bases, with 14 bases separating them. This CDR3 spans 14 amino acids. Germline CDR1 reads SGHNT; CDR2 reads YYREEE (reference sequence). CDR3 sequence: CASSLPSVGDEQFF. CDR3 coding DNA: TGTGCCAGCAGCTTACCCTCGGTGGGAGATGAGCAGTTCTTC.

The chain uses TRBV10-3 and TRBJ1-1, with D possibly matching TRBD1 (5 bases). With 3 bases removed from V and 1 base from J, the gap between germline ends came to 15 bases. This CDR3 has 16 residues. The germline CDR1 and CDR2 sequences are ENHRY and SYGVKD. The CDR3 nucleotides read TGTGCCATCAGTGACACACGTGCACAGGAGAACACTGAAGCTTTCTTT. Encoded protein: CAISDTRAQENTEAFF.

The V call is TRBV10-1, the J call TRBJ2-4, with no clear D. V lost 2 bases and J lost 3, with 5 bases in between. This CDR3 contains 13 residues. CDR1 and CDR2 (germline): WNHNN, SYGVQD (reference sequence). As DNA, the CDR3 is TGCGCCAGCAGTGAGGCCGGCAAAAACATTCAGTACTTC. It yields the protein CASSEAGKNIQYF.

The table lists this clone with a count of one. The genes are TRBV5-1 and TRBJ2-1; D possibly corresponds to TRBD1 (6 bases). Germline V gene lookup returns CDR1 SGHRS and CDR2 YFSETQ. Trimming removed 4 bases at V and 0 bases at J, with 11 bases between. The CDR3 totals 15 residues. CDR3 amino acids: CASSIQGFSYNEQFF. CDR3 coding DNA: TGCGCCAGCAGCATACAGGGATTCTCCTACAATGAGCAGTTCTTC. The full variable domain, with the rest looked up from reference TRBV5-1 and TRBJ2-1, is KAGVTQTPRYLIKTRGQQVTLSCSPISGHRSVSWYQQTPGQGLQFLFEYFSETQRNKGNFPGRFSGRQFSNSRSEMNVSTLELGDSALYLCASSIQGFSYNEQFFGPGTRLTVL.

This chain connects TRBV5-1 to TRBJ2-7, with 9 bases fitting TRBD1. CDR1 SGHRS and CDR2 YFSETQ come from the germline V gene. CDR3 length equals 15 residues. V lost 0 bases, J lost 1 base, and 2 bases stayed unmatched. The chain's CDR3 is CASSLEGTGSYEQYF. For the CDR3, the DNA is TGCGCCAGCAGCTTGGAGGGGACAGGGTCCTACGAGCAGTACTTC.

V is TRBV7-2 and J is TRBJ1-4; D gene uncertain. CDR3 size: 14 residues. Germline CDR1 SGHTA, CDR2 FQGNSA. Trimming pared 5 bases from V and 5 bases from J, leaving 12 bases between. CDR3 nucleotides: TGTGCCAGCAGCATCGGGAACAGAAATGAAAAACTGTTTTTT. Its translation is CASSIGNRNEKLFF. Drawing the rest from reference TRBV7-2 and TRBJ1-4, the complete variable domain is GAGVSQSPSNKVTEKGKDVELRCDPISGHTALYWYRQSLGQGLEFLIYFQGNSAPDKSGLPSDRFSAERTGGSVSTLTIQRTQQEDSAVYLCASSIGNRNEKLFFGSGTQLSVL.

About this clone: The junction does not match germline at one end; this may be a read error. This sequence joins TRBV28 and TRBJ2-2, with a possible D match to TRBD2 (5 bases). CDR1 is MDHEN, CDR2 SYDVKM, per germline. This CDR3 is 14 amino acids long. The CDR3: CASSPPSNTRELFF. CDR3 nucleotides: TGTGCCAGCAGTCCCCCTAGCAACACCAGGGAGCTGTTTTTT.

This chain links TRBV5-1 with TRBJ2-5; 10 bases match TRBD1. The CDR3 has 15 residues. V trimming: 4 bases; J trimming: 14 bases; junction bases outside the gene matches: 17. CDR1 and CDR2 from the germline V gene are SGHRS and YFSETQ. The CDR3 reads CASSPLEARDRGFYF. The CDR3, as DNA: TGCGCCAGCAGCCCACTCGAAGCCCGGGACAGGGGTTTCTACTTC.

The rearrangement uses TRBV11-2 and TRBJ1-5; 8 bases map to TRBD1. CDR3 size: 16 residues. Germline V gene sequence: CDR1 SGHAT, CDR2 FQNNGV. J was trimmed by 4 bases and V by 1 base; bases with no gene match: 6. In DNA form, the CDR3 reads TGTGCCAGCAGCTTAGCTGGCAGGGGGCCAAATCAGCCCCAGCATTTT. Residues: CASSLAGRGPNQPQHF.

V is TRBV27 and J is TRBJ2-7; 14 nucleotides line up with TRBD2. The CDR3 is 18 residues long. Germline loops: CDR1 MNHEY, CDR2 SMNVEV (reference sequence). The trim removed 3 bases at V and 1 base at J, leaving 8 bases unmatched. CDR3 DNA sequence: TGTGCCAGCAGTTTTCTAAAGGGACTAGCGGGAGAATCCTACGAGCAGTACTTC. Translation: CASSFLKGLAGESYEQYF.

This chain joins TRBV19 and TRBJ2-1, with TRBD2 matching over 8 bases. Germline V gene lookup returns CDR1 LNHDA and CDR2 SQIVND (reference sequence). V dropped 3 bases and J dropped 0; count of bases not matched to a gene: 10. This CDR3 spans 18 amino acids. The CDR3 reads CASSMGGLGTLSYNEQFF. CDR3 in DNA: TGTGCCAGTAGTATGGGGGGACTAGGTACGCTCTCCTACAATGAGCAGTTCTTC.

The chain links TRBV27 to TRBJ1-5; 7 bases line up with TRBD1. Germline V lookup: CDR1 MNHEY, CDR2 SMNVEV (reference sequence). The CDR3 spans 16 residues. J gave up 3 bases and V 4 bases, and 9 bases lay outside the gene matches. The CDR3 DNA reads TGTGCCAGCAGTTCCTTAACAGGGGCGAACAATCAGCCCCAGCATTTT. Translated: CASSSLTGANNQPQHF.

A word on this clone: At the DNA level, this CDR3 is encoded by other sequences in the same sample as well. The rearrangement uses TRBV6-5 and TRBJ1-1; D may be TRBD1 (6 bases). V was trimmed by 2 bases and J by 0 bases, leaving 13 bases between them. There are 16 residues in the CDR3. Germline lookup yields CDR1 MNHEY and CDR2 SVGAGI. The CDR3 protein is CASSYGTGSMNTEAFF. Here the CDR3 DNA reads TGTGCCAGCAGTTACGGTACAGGGAGCATGAACACTGAAGCTTTCTTT.